Below, 8 T cell receptor beta chains from the same sample are listed, as sequenced in a study of T cells after yellow fever vaccination. TCRdb processed the 5' RACE reads anew with MiXCR; each CDR3 protein has one entry. The sample contains around 310,000 distinct CDR3 sequences, 3% to 4.5% of which appear only once. The sample consisted of PBMCs, taken 5 days after the yellow fever booster vaccination. The receptors originated from a young man who received the YFV17D yellow fever vaccine.

This clonotype was counted a few times. The genes are TRBV7-2 and TRBJ1-3, with 8 bases that match TRBD1. Trimming removed 5 bases from V and 4 bases from J; junction bases left unmatched: 7. The CDR3 has 15 residues. CDR1 and CDR2 from the germline V gene are SGHTA and FQGNSA. The CDR3 DNA reads TGTGCCAGCAGCGCCCGGACAGGGTACGGAAACACCATATATTTT. Residues: CASSARTGYGNTIYF.

This clonotype was counted a few times. The chain couples TRBV7-9 to TRBJ2-3, with D possibly being TRBD1 (5 bases). Germline CDR1 SEHNR, CDR2 FQNEAQ (reference sequence). The CDR3 sequence is 13 residues long. The V end was cut by 7 bases, the J end by 3 bases, with 11 bases between. The CDR3 bases are TGTGCCAGCAACCTAGGGGCAACAGATACGCAGTATTTT. It yields the protein CASNLGATDTQYF. Based on the CDR3 plus reference TRBV7-9 and TRBJ2-3, the full variable domain is DTGVSQNPRHKITKRGQNVTFRCDPISEHNRLYWYRQTLGQGPEFLTYFQNEAQLEKSRLLSDRFSAERPKGSFSTLEIQRTEQGDSAMYLCASNLGATDTQYFGPGTRLTVL.

The J gene is TRBJ2-7, the V gene TRBV7-8; TRBD2 matches at 7 bases. The junction had 6 bases not matched to a gene; V was cut back by 1 base and J by 6 bases. The germline V gene encodes CDR1 SGHVS and CDR2 FQNEAQ. This CDR3 contains 14 residues. The CDR3 nucleotides read TGTGCCAGCAGCTTAGATGCGGGCGGGGGCGAGCAGTACTTC. Translated, it gives CASSLDAGGGEQYF.

This clonotype has just a few counts. This chain connects TRBV6-2 or TRBV6-3 to TRBJ2-4; 8 bases align to TRBD1. The CDR3 has 19 residues. The junction had 14 bases not matched to a gene; V was cut back by 2 bases and J by 2 bases. CDR1 is MNHEY and CDR2 is SVGEGT in the germline V gene. The CDR3 reads CASSYGGLWQGATKNIQYF. The CDR3 nucleotides are TGTGCCAGCAGTTACGGAGGCCTGTGGCAGGGGGCGACCAAAAACATTCAGTACTTC.

This clonotype has ten or more counts. V and J are TRBV7-9 and TRBJ2-3; D is unresolved. Deletions cut 6 bases from V and 2 bases from J, with 3 bases between. Germline V gene data show CDR1 as SEHNR and CDR2 as FQNEAQ (reference sequence). The CDR3 spans 11 residues. The CDR3 DNA reads TGTGCCAGCAGTTACACAGATACGCAGTATTTT. Residues: CASSYTDTQYF. The whole variable domain, remainder taken from reference TRBV7-9 and TRBJ2-3, is DTGVSQNPRHKITKRGQNVTFRCDPISEHNRLYWYRQTLGQGPEFLTYFQNEAQLEKSRLLSDRFSAERPKGSFSTLEIQRTEQGDSAMYLCASSYTDTQYFGPGTRLTVL.

The rearrangement links TRBV27 to TRBJ2-2; maybe TRBD1 (5 bases). Trimming took 6 bases from V and 5 from J, leaving 13 bases between them. The CDR3 runs to 14 residues. Germline V gene sequence: CDR1 MNHEY, CDR2 SMNVEV (reference sequence). The chain's CDR3 is CASSLTEETGELFF. CDR3 bases: TGTGCCAGCAGCCTGACAGAAGAAACCGGGGAGCTGTTTTTT.

This clonotype was observed many times. V and J are TRBV27 and TRBJ1-5; D gene uncertain. The CDR3 runs 13 residues. Trimming stripped 8 bases from V and 3 bases from J, with 11 bases between. Per germline, CDR1 MNHEY and CDR2 SMNVEV (reference sequence). CDR3 nucleotides: TGTGCCAGCTCGGCAGCCTACAATCAGCCCCAGCATTTT. It is translated as CASSAAYNQPQHF.

This clonotype was seen more than once but under ten times. This chain joins TRBV5-1 and TRBJ1-2; 8 nucleotides align to TRBD1. Germline lookup yields CDR1 SGHRS and CDR2 YFSETQ. The V segment lost 0 bases and the J segment 8 bases; nucleotides outside the gene matches: 6. The CDR3 sequence is 14 residues long. The DNA of the CDR3 is TGCGCCAGCAGCTTGGGGGGACAGGTCATCGGCTACACCTTC. Amino acid sequence: CASSLGGQVIGYTF.